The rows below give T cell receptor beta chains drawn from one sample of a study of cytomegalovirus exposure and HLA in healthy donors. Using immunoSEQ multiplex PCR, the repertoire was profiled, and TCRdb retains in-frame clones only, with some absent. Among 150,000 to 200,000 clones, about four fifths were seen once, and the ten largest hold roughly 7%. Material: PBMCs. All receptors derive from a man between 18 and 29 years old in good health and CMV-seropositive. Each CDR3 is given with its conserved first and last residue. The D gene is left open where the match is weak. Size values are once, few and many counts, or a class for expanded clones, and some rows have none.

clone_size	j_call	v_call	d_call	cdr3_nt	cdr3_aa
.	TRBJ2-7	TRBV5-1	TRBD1	TGCGCCAGCAGGGGGACAGGGGGCTACGAGCAGTACTTC	CASRGTGGYEQYF
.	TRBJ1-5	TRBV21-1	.	TGTGCCAGCAGCAAATGGCGGAGCACCCCAATCAGCCCCCAGCATTTT	CASSKWRSTPISPQHF
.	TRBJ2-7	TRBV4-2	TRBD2	TGTGCCAGCAGCCAAGACCTTGGCCTAGCGGTTTACGAGCAGTACTTC	CASSQDLGLAVYEQYF
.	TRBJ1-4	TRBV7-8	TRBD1	TGTGCCAGCAGCTTAAGACCCCCGGGACAGGTGGCAACTAATGAAAAACTGTTTTTT	CASSLRPPGQVATNEKLFF
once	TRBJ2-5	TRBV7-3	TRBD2	TGTGCCAGCAGCTCCACGGGGCTAGCGGAGGAGACCCAGTACTTC	CASSSTGLAEETQYF
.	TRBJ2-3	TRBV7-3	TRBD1	TGTGCCAGCAGCTCTACCTTAGGGGGCGATACGCAGTATTTT	CASSSTLGGDTQYF
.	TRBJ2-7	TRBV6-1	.	TGTGCCAGCAGTGAAGTAGGGACAATGTTCTACGAGCAGTACTTC	CASSEVGTMFYEQYF
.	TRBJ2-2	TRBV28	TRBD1	TGTGCCAGCAGTTTCGGACAGGGGTCCTCCGGGGAGCTGTTTTTT	CASSFGQGSSGELFF
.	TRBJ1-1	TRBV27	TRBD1	TGTGCCAGCCGGGACAGAAACACTGAAGCTTTCTTT	CASRDRNTEAFF
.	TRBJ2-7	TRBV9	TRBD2	TGTGCCAGCAGCGCCGGACTAGCGGGATCCTACGAGCAGTACTTC	CASSAGLAGSYEQYF
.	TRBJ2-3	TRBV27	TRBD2	TGTGCCAGCTCTTACGTGGTAGCGGGAGGACATGGCACAGATACGCAGTATTTT	CASSYVVAGGHGTDTQYF
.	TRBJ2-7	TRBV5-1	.	TGCGCCAGCAGCTTGGAGGTGGGTCTGAGGGAGCAGTACTTC	CASSLEVGLREQYF
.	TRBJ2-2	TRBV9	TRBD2	TGTGCCAGCAGCGTAGGATTAGCGGGGAACACCGGGGAGCTGTTTTTT	CASSVGLAGNTGELFF
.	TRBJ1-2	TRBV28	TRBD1	TGTGCCAGCAGTGAGGGACAGGGCCCCTTTTATGGCTACACCTTC	CASSEGQGPFYGYTF
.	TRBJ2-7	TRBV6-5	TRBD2	TGTGCCAGCAGTTACGGGACTAGCGGGAGGTCCCACGAGCAGTACTTC	CASSYGTSGRSHEQYF
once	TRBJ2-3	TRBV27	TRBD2	TGTGCCAGCAGTCGACTAGCGGGAACAGATACGCAGTATTTT	CASSRLAGTDTQYF
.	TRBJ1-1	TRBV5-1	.	TGCGCCAGCGGTAGGGAGATGAACACTGAAGCTTTCTTT	CASGREMNTEAFF
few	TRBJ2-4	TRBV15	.	TGTGCCACCAGCAGAGATATCTGGGGGGATCGGAACATTCAGTACTTC	CATSRDIWGDRNIQYF
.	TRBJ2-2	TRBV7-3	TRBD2	TGTGCCAGCAGCTTACGAGGGACTACGAACACCGGGGAGCTGTTTTTT	CASSLRGTTNTGELFF
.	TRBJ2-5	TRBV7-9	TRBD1	TGTGCCAGCAGCTTCCCCCGGGACAGAGAGACCCAGTACTTC	CASSFPRDRETQYF
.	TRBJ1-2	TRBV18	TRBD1	TGTGCCAGCTCACGGACAGGGGGCGCCTATGGCTACACCTTC	CASSRTGGAYGYTF
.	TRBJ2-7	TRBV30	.	TGTGCCTCCCTGGGGGGCGGGAGCTCCTACGAGCAGTACTTC	CASLGGGSSYEQYF
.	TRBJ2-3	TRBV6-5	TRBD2	TGTGCCAGCAGTCTAGCGGGGTTGGTAGATACGCAGTATTTT	CASSLAGLVDTQYF
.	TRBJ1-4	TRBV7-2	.	TGTGCCAGCAGCTTAGGGGCAGGGGCTAATGAAAAACTGTTTTTT	CASSLGAGANEKLFF
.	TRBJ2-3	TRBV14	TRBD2	TGTGCCAGCAGTCCCCTAGCGGGACAGATTAGCACAGATACGCAGTATTTT	CASSPLAGQISTDTQYF
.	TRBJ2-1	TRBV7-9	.	TGTGCCAGCAGCCCCCGTTGGCGGGAAAACGTCTACAATGAGCAGTTCTTC	CASSPRWRENVYNEQFF
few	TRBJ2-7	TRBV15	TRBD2	TGTGCCACCAGCAGAGCCGGGACTAGCAACGAGCAGTACTTC	CATSRAGTSNEQYF
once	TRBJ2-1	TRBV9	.	TGTGCCAGCGGACCTGGGACTGAACGCGAGCAGTTCTTC	CASGPGTEREQFF
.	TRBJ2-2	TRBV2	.	TGTGCCAGCAGAACTACAGGGTACCAGGAGCTGTTTTTT	CASRTTGYQELFF
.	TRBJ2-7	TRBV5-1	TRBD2	TGCGCCAGCAGCTGGGGACTGACTAGCGGGAGGTCGTACGAGCAGTACTTC	CASSWGLTSGRSYEQYF
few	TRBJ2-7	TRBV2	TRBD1	TGTGCCAGCCTTACACAGGGGCCGTCCTACGAGCAGTACTTC	CASLTQGPSYEQYF
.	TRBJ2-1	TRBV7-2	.	TGTGCCAGCAGCGGCCGGGACACCTCCATCGATGAGCAGTTCTTC	CASSGRDTSIDEQFF
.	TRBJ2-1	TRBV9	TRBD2	TGTGCCAGCAGCGTAGCTTCGGCTAGCGGGATGGTAAATGAGCAGTTCTTC	CASSVASASGMVNEQFF
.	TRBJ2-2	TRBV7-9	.	TGTGCCAGCAGCTTAGATCCGGGACTCAACACCGGGGAGCTGTTTTTT	CASSLDPGLNTGELFF
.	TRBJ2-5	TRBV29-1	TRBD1	TGCAGCGGAGCGACAGGGGAAGAGACCCAGTACTTC	CSGATGEETQYF
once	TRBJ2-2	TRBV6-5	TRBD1	TGTGCCAGCAGTTTAGGGACAGGGTTGAGGACCGGGGAGCTGTTTTTT	CASSLGTGLRTGELFF
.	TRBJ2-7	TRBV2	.	TGTGCCAGCAGCCTAAGCTCCTACGAGCAGTACTTC	CASSLSSYEQYF
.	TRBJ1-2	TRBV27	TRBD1	TGTGCCAGCAGGGGAACTGGAGGGGGCTCCTACACCTTC	CASRGTGGGSYTF
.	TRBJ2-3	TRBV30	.	TGTGCCTGGAGTCCCTTAGCGGATACGCAGTATTTT	CAWSPLADTQYF
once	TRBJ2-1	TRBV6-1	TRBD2	TGTGCCAGCAGTGAAGGGAGCGGGTGGGGGGGTGAGCAGTTCTTC	CASSEGSGWGGEQFF
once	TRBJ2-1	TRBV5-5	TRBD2	TGTGCCAGCATCCCGAGCGGGAGGGCGGTAGCCATTTACAATGAGCAGTTCTTC	CASIPSGRAVAIYNEQFF
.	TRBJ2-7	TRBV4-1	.	TGCGCCAGCAGCCGGTCCGCGGGGCTATCCTACGAGCAGTACTTC	CASSRSAGLSYEQYF
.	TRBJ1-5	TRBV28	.	TGTGCGTTACAGCGGGGCCACAATCAGCCCCAGCATTTT	CALQRGHNQPQHF
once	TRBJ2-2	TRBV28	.	TGTGCCAGCAGCTTAACGGGGGAGGCAGGCGGGGAGCTGTTTTTT	CASSLTGEAGGELFF
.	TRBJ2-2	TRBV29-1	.	TGCAGCGTTGGGGGCCCACTGACTCTGTTTTTT	CSVGGPLTLFF
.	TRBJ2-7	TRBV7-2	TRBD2	TGTGCCAGCAGCTTTGCGCCCGGTACTAGCGGGAGGGCCTCCGAGCAGTACTTC	CASSFAPGTSGRASEQYF
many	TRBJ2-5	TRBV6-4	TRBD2	TGTGCCAGCAGTGACGGAGCGGGAGCAGAGACCCAGTACTTC	CASSDGAGAETQYF
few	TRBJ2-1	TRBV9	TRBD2	TGTGCCAGCAGCGCGCCGACTAGCGGGTACAGTGAGCAGTTCTTC	CASSAPTSGYSEQFF
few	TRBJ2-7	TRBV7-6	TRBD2	TGTGCCAGCAGCCCCCGGGAGGATGCCTACGAGCAGTACTTC	CASSPREDAYEQYF